Listed below are T cell receptor beta chains from one sample, sequenced in a study of blood T cells in healthy people across ages. TCRdb re-analysed the 5' RACE reads in MiXCR, keeping a single row per CDR3 protein. Of approximately 360,000 distinct CDR3 sequences in the sample, about 49% are singletons; the top ten hold roughly 51%. Sequenced material: blood. These receptors were taken from a man in his fifties or sixties in good health. Each CDR3 is given with its conserved first and last residue. D genes are given only for firm matches. Rows give clone size only sometimes, using once, few, many, or a class for an expanded clone.

clone_size | j_call | v_call | d_call | cdr3_nt | cdr3_aa
many | TRBJ2-5 | TRBV29-1 | . | TGCGCCCGAGGTATCGGGGAGACCCAGTACTTC | CARGIGETQYF
. | TRBJ2-5 | TRBV21-1 | . | TGTGCCAGCAGCCAGAGGGCAGGCATGGAGACCCAGTACTTC | CASSQRAGMETQYF
once | TRBJ2-7 | TRBV12-2 | . | TGTGCAAGTCGCTACCGCTGGGCCCCGGGACAGAGCTCCTACGAGCAGTACTTC | CASRYRWAPGQSSYEQYF
. | TRBJ1-5 | TRBV12-3/TRBV12-4 | . | TGTGCCAGCAGTGGGCCAGGGGTAAATCAGCCCCAGCATTTT | CASSGPGVNQPQHF
many | TRBJ1-6 | TRBV28 | . | TGTGCCAGCAGCCCCCCTCGGGGACCCCTCCACTTT | CASSPPRGPLHF
once | TRBJ1-2 | TRBV6-1 | . | TGTGCCAGCAGTGACAGGCGAGGCTACACCTTC | CASSDRRGYTF
. | TRBJ2-5 | TRBV15 | TRBD2 | TGTGCCACCAGCAGAGACCCGTTCGGGAGGGCCAAGGAGACCCAGTACTTC | CATSRDPFGRAKETQYF
few | TRBJ2-3 | TRBV7-3 | . | TGTGCCAGCAGCCTTATTGGACTGAGCACAGATACGCAGTATTTT | CASSLIGLSTDTQYF
. | TRBJ2-7 | TRBV4-3 | TRBD1 | TGCGCCAGCAGCCAAGAGTTGGGGAGGTGGGACAGGTCCTACGAGCAGTACTTC | CASSQELGRWDRSYEQYF
. | TRBJ1-4 | TRBV7-2 | . | TGTGCCAGCAGCCACAGGGCAGCAACTAATGAAAAACTGTTTTTT | CASSHRAATNEKLFF
. | TRBJ2-1 | TRBV12-3/TRBV12-4 | . | TGTGCCAGCAGTTTAACAGAGTACAATGAGCAGTTCTTC | CASSLTEYNEQFF
many | TRBJ2-1 | TRBV11-2 | TRBD2 | TGTGCCAGCAGCCCCGTTCTAGCGGGATGGTACAATGAGCAGTTCTTC | CASSPVLAGWYNEQFF
. | TRBJ2-1 | TRBV10-3 | TRBD1 | TGTGCCAGCAGTTCCTGGGACAGGGGACACAATGAGCAGTTCTTC | CASSSWDRGHNEQFF
. | TRBJ2-3 | TRBV7-2 | . | TGTGCCAGCGGCCGGGGCCTAACGGCAGATACGCAGTATTTT | CASGRGLTADTQYF
. | TRBJ2-7 | TRBV10-1 | . | TGCGCCAGCAGGGGGGAGACCTACGAGCAGTACTTC | CASRGETYEQYF
. | TRBJ2-7 | TRBV7-9 | . | TGTGCCAGCAGCCCCTCCCTTGTCAATGAGCAGTACTTC | CASSPSLVNEQYF
. | TRBJ1-6 | TRBV7-3 | . | TGTGCCAGCAGCTCCCAAGGGGCAGGTTCACCCCTCCACTTT | CASSSQGAGSPLHF
many | TRBJ2-3 | TRBV29-1 | TRBD1 | TGCAGCGTTGGTTTGGGGACAGCTACAGATACGCAGTATTTT | CSVGLGTATDTQYF
. | TRBJ2-7 | TRBV5-5 | TRBD2 | TGTGCCAGCAGCCTGCCGGGAGGCCGCTACGAGCAGTACTTC | CASSLPGGRYEQYF
few | TRBJ2-7 | TRBV5-1 | TRBD2 | TGCGCCAGCAGATTAGGACTAGCGGACCTCTACGAGCAGTACTTC | CASRLGLADLYEQYF
. | TRBJ2-7 | TRBV30 | . | TGTGCCTGGAGAGAGACTAGTCGAGGGCGTTACGAGCAGTACTTC | CAWRETSRGRYEQYF
. | TRBJ1-2 | TRBV3-1 | . | TGTGCCAGCAGCCATAGGGCCGGAGGGGGCTACACCTTC | CASSHRAGGGYTF
. | TRBJ2-5 | TRBV25-1 | . | TGTGCCAGCAGTGAGTTGGCAGGGCGGGAGACCCAGTACTTC | CASSELAGRETQYF
. | TRBJ2-2 | TRBV7-9 | TRBD2 | TGTGCCAGCAGCTTAGCGGGAGGGCCTAACACCGGGGAGCTGTTTTTT | CASSLAGGPNTGELFF
. | TRBJ2-5 | TRBV2 | . | TGTGCCAGCAATGCCCTGGCGGGGGAGACCCAGTACTTC | CASNALAGETQYF
. | TRBJ2-3 | TRBV11-2 | . | TGTGCCAGCAGCTTAGATCCCCGGGCAGGCGGGCCAGATACGCAGTATTTT | CASSLDPRAGGPDTQYF
. | TRBJ2-1 | TRBV20-1 | TRBD2 | TGCAGTGCTGAGGGGGGGACTAGCAGTTTGGTCGATGAGCAGTTCTTC | CSAEGGTSSLVDEQFF
. | TRBJ2-2 | TRBV27 | TRBD2 | TGTGCCAGCAGTTCCATGGGACTAGGAAGGGCTTACACCGGGGAGCTGTTTTTT | CASSSMGLGRAYTGELFF
few | TRBJ2-5 | TRBV6-5 | TRBD2 | TGTGCCAGCAGTTACTCGAAAAAGGAGGGACTAGCGGGTGAAGAGACCCAGTACTTC | CASSYSKKEGLAGEETQYF
. | TRBJ2-5 | TRBV29-1 | . | TGCAGCGTTGAAAGGCAACAAGGAGAGACCCAGTACTTC | CSVERQQGETQYF
. | TRBJ1-1 | TRBV7-2 | . | TGTGCCAGCAGCTCGGCCCGGGGCACTGAAGCTTTCTTT | CASSSARGTEAFF
. | TRBJ2-7 | TRBV29-1 | . | TGCAGCGTTTCCAGGGGTCGGGGCTCCTACGAGCAGTACTTC | CSVSRGRGSYEQYF
few | TRBJ2-4 | TRBV29-1 | TRBD1 | TGCAGCGTTAACCGGGGGACAGGGAAAGTTGTTCAGTACTTC | CSVNRGTGKVVQYF
once | TRBJ2-7 | TRBV6-5 | . | TGTGCCAGCAGGGTTGCCTACGAGCAGTACTTC | CASRVAYEQYF
. | TRBJ2-3 | TRBV12-3/TRBV12-4 | TRBD1 | TGTGCCAGCAGTTTAGCGCAGTACAGGGGGCCATCAGATACGCAGTATTTT | CASSLAQYRGPSDTQYF
. | TRBJ2-3 | TRBV7-6 | . | TGTGCCAGCAGCCTAGGCCAGCTGGAACAACAACTGTATTTT | CASSLGQLEQQLYF
few | TRBJ2-5 | TRBV4-2 | . | TGTGCCAGCAGCCAGGCTACTAGTGTGGCGGGAGAGACCCAGTACTTC | CASSQATSVAGETQYF
many | TRBJ2-7 | TRBV29-1 | . | TGCAGCGTCAACCCCGGAGGGGGGGCAAATTACGAGCAGTACTTC | CSVNPGGGANYEQYF
many | TRBJ2-3 | TRBV3-1 | . | TGTGCCAGCAGCCGACAGAGCACAGATACGCAGTATTTT | CASSRQSTDTQYF
few | TRBJ2-3 | TRBV29-1 | . | TGCAGCGTCGCTGGACAACGCACAGATACGCAGTATTTT | CSVAGQRTDTQYF
. | TRBJ2-4 | TRBV20-1 | TRBD1 | TGCAGTGCAAGGACAGGGTTCCTAGCCAAAAACATTCAGTACTTC | CSARTGFLAKNIQYF
. | TRBJ2-7 | TRBV6-5 | TRBD1 | TGTGCCAGCAGTTACTCCCCCCGGACAGGGGCTCTCGAGCAGTACTTC | CASSYSPRTGALEQYF
many | TRBJ2-1 | TRBV30 | . | TGTGCCTGGAGCCGGCGCTATGAGCAGTTCTTC | CAWSRRYEQFF
. | TRBJ2-3 | TRBV20-1 | . | TGCAGTGCTCTGCAAATGGTCGCCCCAGATACGCAGTATTTT | CSALQMVAPDTQYF
many | TRBJ2-3 | TRBV9 | TRBD1 | TGTGCCAGCAGCGGGACAGGGGGCGCGGCGACGCAGTATTTT | CASSGTGGAATQYF
few | TRBJ2-2 | TRBV29-1 | . | TGCAGCGTTCGGGCCCCCACCGGGGAGCTGTTTTTT | CSVRAPTGELFF
. | TRBJ2-5 | TRBV7-9 | . | TGTGCCAGCAGCCCAACTCTCGGGGAGACCCAGTACTTC | CASSPTLGETQYF
. | TRBJ2-1 | TRBV14 | TRBD2 | TGTGCCAGCAGCCAACCTGGGACTAGCTTCAATGAGCAGTTCTTC | CASSQPGTSFNEQFF
few | TRBJ1-2 | TRBV30 | . | TGTGCCTGGGCGAGGCGGGCAGGGTACTATGGCTACACCTTC | CAWARRAGYYGYTF
. | TRBJ1-2 | TRBV7-2 | . | TGTGCCAGCAGCTTAACACAAGGAGACTATGGCCACACCTTC | CASSLTQGDYGHTF